The entry that follows covers one TCR beta chain sequence. The antigen is not known. As the sequencing template, cDNA was produced by extracting RNA and reverse transcribing it. The repertoire was sequenced with immunoSEQ multiplex PCR; TCRdb's copy has only in-frame clones and lacks some. In the table there are 130,000 to 150,000 clones, approximately 80% of which are singletons. The data derive from a study of CD8+ T cells in alopecia areata. Study context: Scalp area affected, as a percentage, set the severity score of treated patients.

The treatment is: oral pan-JAK inhibitor, 5-10 mg twice daily. V lost 5 bases to trimming and J lost 4 bases, with 22 bases between them. Germline values: CDR1 SGHRS, CDR2 YFSETQ. This CDR3 comprises 16 residues. Study outcomes and limitations: Alphabeta T cells residing in normal skin are also sequenced in scalp samples.

This specimen consisted of CD8+ T cells sorted from blood, obtained at week 4, from a patient treated with tofacitinib. The V call is TRBV5-1, the J call TRBJ2-7, with D unclear. This clonotype was obtained from a human donor with alopecia areata. CDR3 DNA sequence: TGCGCCAGCAGTTACAGCTCGGCCAGTCCTCTATACGAGCAGTACTTC. It specifies CASSYSSASPLYEQYF.